A single sample is the source of the 8 T cell receptor beta chains below, sequenced in a study of tumor-infiltrating lymphocytes in localized non-small cell lung cancer. TCRdb keeps only in-frame clones here, not all; method: immunoSEQ multiplex PCR. The profile covers about 21,000 clones, with over 70% appearing a single time and 3% to 3.5% taken by the ten largest. The sequenced sample consisted of lung tumor tissue. The source of these receptors is a human donor with non-small cell lung cancer.

The chain uses TRBV5-1 and TRBJ1-2; 12 bases match TRBD1. CDR3 length equals 17 residues. CDR1 SGHRS and CDR2 YFSETQ come from the germline V gene. V was clipped by 1 base and J by 8 bases; unmatched bases: 12. Here the CDR3 DNA reads TGCGCCAGCAGCTTGAACTATCCGGGACAGGGGGCTTTAGGCTACACCTTC. It codes for CASSLNYPGQGALGYTF. Combining the CDR3 with reference TRBV5-1 and TRBJ1-2 gives the whole variable domain KAGVTQTPRYLIKTRGQQVTLSCSPISGHRSVSWYQQTPGQGLQFLFEYFSETQRNKGNFPGRFSGRQFSNSRSEMNVSTLELGDSALYLCASSLNYPGQGALGYTFGSGTRLTVV.

The chain couples TRBV30 to TRBJ2-7, with 7 bases identical to TRBD1. Per the germline V gene, CDR1 is GTSNPN and CDR2 is SVGIG (reference sequence). Trimming at V came to 3 bases and at J to 1 base, leaving 3 bases not matched to a gene. CDR3 length equals 13 residues. The CDR3 coding sequence is TGTGCCTGGAGAGGGACAGCATCCTACGAGCAGTACTTC. This codes for CAWRGTASYEQYF.

The chain uses TRBV7-2 and TRBJ2-7; possibly TRBD2 for D (5 bases). Germline V gene lookup returns CDR1 SGHTA and CDR2 FQGNSA. There are 15 residues in the CDR3. V was trimmed by 4 bases and J by 3 bases, leaving 16 bases between them. The CDR3 DNA follows: TGTGCCAGCAGCTCCCCCCCTGCGGGCCGCTACGAGCAGTACTTC. Translation: CASSSPPAGRYEQYF.

The chain couples TRBV14 to TRBJ2-1; 11 bases agree with TRBD1. J gave up 9 bases and V 0 bases, and 10 bases lay outside the gene matches. This CDR3 has 17 residues. Germline V gene sequence: CDR1 SGHDN, CDR2 FVKESK. The CDR3 spells CASSQDQDWTGGGEQFF. CDR3 nucleotide sequence: TGTGCCAGCAGCCAAGATCAGGACTGGACAGGGGGCGGTGAGCAGTTCTTC.

V and J are TRBV27 and TRBJ2-7; D is perhaps TRBD1 (5 bases). This CDR3 is 14 amino acids long. With 3 bases removed from V and 5 bases from J, the gap between germline ends came to 14 bases. The germline V gene has CDR1 MNHEY and CDR2 SMNVEV (reference sequence). For the CDR3, the DNA is TGTGCCAGCAGTTTTCTTGGCAGGGTCCACGAGCAGTACTTC. Translated: CASSFLGRVHEQYF.

The chain has TRBV2 and TRBJ2-3; D gene unclear. Germline CDR1 and CDR2: SNHLY and FYNNEI. Deletions cut 6 bases from V and 2 bases from J, with 6 bases between. The CDR3 contains 12 residues. Here the CDR3 reads CASRLVTDTQYF. CDR3 DNA sequence: TGTGCCAGCAGACTGGTCACAGATACGCAGTATTTT.

CDR3 DNA sequence: TGTGCCAGCAGTGAAGTGGCTAGGGGGAGCTCTGGAAACACCATATATTTT. This codes for CASSEVARGSSGNTIYF. The gene calls are TRBV6-1 and TRBJ1-3; TRBD1 might be the D (6 bases). The CDR3 is made up of 17 amino acids. Trimming removed 1 base at V and 0 bases at J, with 13 bases between. CDR1 MNHNS and CDR2 SASEGT come from the germline V gene.

The chain links TRBV27 to TRBJ2-7, with D possibly called TRBD1 or TRBD2 (5 bases each). The CDR3 runs to 15 residues. V gave up 5 bases and J gave up 2 bases, with 16 bases separating them. Germline CDR1 is MNHEY and CDR2 is SMNVEV (reference sequence). CDR3 protein: CASSPGTPLPYEQYF. As DNA, the CDR3 is TGTGCCAGCAGTCCCGGGACGCCTCTCCCCTACGAGCAGTACTTC.